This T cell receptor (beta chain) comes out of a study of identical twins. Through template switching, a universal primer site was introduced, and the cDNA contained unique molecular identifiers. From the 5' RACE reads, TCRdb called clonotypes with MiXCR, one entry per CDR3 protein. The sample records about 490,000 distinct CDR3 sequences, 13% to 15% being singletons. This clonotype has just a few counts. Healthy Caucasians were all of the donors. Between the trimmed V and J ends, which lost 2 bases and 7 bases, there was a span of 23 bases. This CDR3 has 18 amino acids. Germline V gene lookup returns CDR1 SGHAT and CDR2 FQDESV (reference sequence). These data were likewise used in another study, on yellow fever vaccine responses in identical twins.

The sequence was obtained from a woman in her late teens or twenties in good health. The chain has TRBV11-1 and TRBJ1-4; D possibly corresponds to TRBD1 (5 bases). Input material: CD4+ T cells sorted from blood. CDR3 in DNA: TGTGCCAGCAGCTTATCTTTTAGTTATCGGGACGGTGGTGAAAAACTGTTTTTT. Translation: CASSLSFSYRDGGEKLFF.